Listed here are 17 T cell receptor beta chains from one sample, sequenced in a study of blood T cell repertoires in COVID-19. The repertoire was sequenced with immunoSEQ multiplex PCR; TCRdb's copy has only in-frame clones and lacks some. This table has a few hundred thousand clones, around 90% appearing once. Sequenced sample: PBMCs or T cells enriched from blood (not recorded which). These receptors originate from a man in his thirties or forties in a cohort exposed to, infected with or recovered from COVID-19 (not recorded which).

The rearrangement uses TRBV19 and TRBJ1-6; D remains ambiguous. CDR1 is LNHDA and CDR2 is SQIVND in the germline V gene (reference sequence). The CDR3 extends over 16 amino acids. The V gene lost 4 bases and the J gene lost 9 bases, with 19 bases spanning the gap. CDR3 bases: TGTGCCAGTAGTACCCAATCCGGGGTCGGGAGTTCACCCCTCCACTTT. Its translation is CASSTQSGVGSSPLHF.

V is TRBV10-3 and J is TRBJ2-5, with D perhaps TRBD2 (6 bases). The CDR3 extends over 15 amino acids. The germline V gene has CDR1 ENHRY and CDR2 SYGVKD. Trimming stripped 6 bases from V and 3 bases from J, with 17 bases between. Here the CDR3 reads CAISQTGTREETQYF. The CDR3 region has the DNA TGTGCCATCAGCCAAACCGGGACTCGAGAAGAGACCCAGTACTTC.

V is TRBV27 and J is TRBJ1-6; perhaps TRBD1 as D (5 bases). V lost 2 bases and J lost 8, with 16 bases in between. CDR1 is MNHEY, CDR2 SMNVEV, per germline (reference sequence). This CDR3 spans 16 amino acids. CDR3 sequence (DNA): TGTGCCAGCAGTTTACCCCGCGGGCGGGGGGATTCACCCCTCCACTTT. Protein sequence: CASSLPRGRGDSPLHF.

This CDR3 reads CASSFGAGAVGEKLFF. CDR3 coding DNA: TGCGCCAGCAGCTTTGGAGCAGGGGCCGTGGGTGAAAAACTGTTTTTT. This chain links TRBV5-1 with TRBJ1-4; tentatively, D is TRBD1 (6 bases). The germline V and J ends were trimmed by 2 bases and 7 bases, with 18 bases remaining between them. Germline loops: CDR1 SGHRS, CDR2 YFSETQ. This CDR3 is built from 16 residues.

The V and J genes are TRBV9 and TRBJ1-6, with 7 bases aligning to TRBD1. Germline assignment: CDR1 SGDLS and CDR2 YYNGEE. There are 17 residues in the CDR3. With V trimmed by 3 bases and J by 0 bases, 6 bases remained unmatched. The DNA of the CDR3 is TGTGCCAGCAGCGGGGGACAGCTCAGCTCCTATAATTCACCCCTCCACTTT. Translation: CASSGGQLSSYNSPLHF.

This clone was observed at least ten times. The CDR3 DNA follows: TGTGCCACCAGTGATTTGGGGGGCGACACCGGGGAGCTGTTTTTT. Protein product: CATSDLGGDTGELFF. The J gene is TRBJ2-2, the V gene TRBV24-1, with a possible D match to TRBD1 (6 bases). Germline values: CDR1 KGHDR, CDR2 SFDVKD. The V end lost 0 bases, the J end lost 3 bases, and 7 bases lay between the germline ends. This CDR3 region has 15 residues.

The chain has TRBV28 and TRBJ2-7, with 7 bases identical to TRBD1. The V segment lost 3 bases and the J segment 2 bases; nucleotides outside the gene matches: 4. CDR1 MDHEN and CDR2 SYDVKM come from the germline V gene. This CDR3 contains 14 residues. For the CDR3, the DNA is TGTGCCAGCAGTTTTCCCGACAGGGCCTACGAGCAGTACTTC. Residues: CASSFPDRAYEQYF.

The V call is TRBV10-3, the J call TRBJ2-3, with 8 bases identical to TRBD2. J was trimmed by 4 bases and V by 5 bases; bases with no gene match: 11. Germline V gene sequence: CDR1 ENHRY, CDR2 SYGVKD. The CDR3 totals 16 residues. The CDR3 protein is CAISFSGTRKPDTQYF. The DNA for the CDR3 is TGTGCCATCAGTTTTTCCGGGACTAGGAAGCCAGATACGCAGTATTTT.

This clone occurred once. The chain employs TRBV2 and TRBJ1-2; no clear D gene. V was shortened by 6 bases and J by 1 base, with 15 bases between the two germline ends. The germline V gene encodes CDR1 SNHLY and CDR2 FYNNEI. This CDR3 comprises 15 residues. CDR3 loop: CASSHRGGLNYGYTF. CDR3 bases: TGTGCCAGCAGCCATCGTGGAGGGCTTAACTATGGCTACACCTTC.

This clone was seen a single time. One end of the junction does not line up with germline, which may come from a read error. V and J are TRBV11-2 and TRBJ1-3, with unresolved D. Germline CDR1 and CDR2: SGHAT and FQNNGV. The CDR3 runs to 12 residues. The CDR3 bases are TGTGCCAGCAGCTTAGGGCGGGATCCCCTTTTTTTC. Translated: CASSLGRDPLFF.

The chain combines TRBV19 with TRBJ1-6; 7 bases match TRBD1. CDR3 length: 14 residues. The J segment lost 7 bases and the V segment lost 6 bases, leaving 6 bases of the junction unmatched. Looked up from germline, CDR1 is LNHDA and CDR2 is SQIVND (reference sequence). Written as DNA, the CDR3 is TGTGCCAGTAGAACCGGGACAGTCAATTCACCCCTCCACTTT. Protein product: CASRTGTVNSPLHF.

The rearrangement uses TRBV24-1 and TRBJ2-5; 9 nucleotides align to TRBD2. Germline assignment: CDR1 KGHDR and CDR2 SFDVKD. This CDR3 has 15 amino acids. Trimming cost V 5 bases and J 3 bases; bases outside gene matches: 6. CDR3 region: CATSGVAGVEETQYF. CDR3 DNA sequence: TGTGCCACCAGTGGAGTAGCGGGAGTGGAAGAGACCCAGTACTTC.

The J gene is TRBJ1-4, the V gene TRBV7-2; unclear D gene. Germline values: CDR1 SGHTA, CDR2 FQGNSA. The CDR3 length is 17 residues. Trimming took off 2 bases at V and 5 bases at J, with 18 bases between the two ends. The CDR3 DNA follows: TGTGCCAGCAGCTTACTCGGGGTAACAGCCCCCAATGAAAAACTGTTTTTT. Its protein is CASSLLGVTAPNEKLFF.

This clone was detected a few times. The rearrangement joins TRBV6-5 to TRBJ1-6; D not resolved. The CDR3 has 12 residues. V was shortened by 2 bases and J by 6 bases, with 2 bases between the two germline ends. Germline V gene sequence: CDR1 MNHEY, CDR2 SVGAGI. As DNA, the CDR3 is TGTGCCAGCAGTTACCTTAATTCACCCCTCCACTTT. Translating gives CASSYLNSPLHF.

This clone appeared a few times. The rearrangement joins TRBV5-1 to TRBJ1-6; 10 bases line up with TRBD1. Trimming took 4 bases from V and 9 from J; bases not matched to a gene: 4. This CDR3 has 14 amino acids. Germline V CDR1 and CDR2: SGHRS, YFSETQ. CDR3 coding DNA: TGCGCCAGCAGCCTCGACAGGGGGCGTTCACCCCTCCACTTT. It is translated as CASSLDRGRSPLHF.

This rearrangement joins TRBV6-5 to TRBJ2-7; D is ambiguous. This CDR3 region has 11 residues. The V gene lost 7 bases and the J gene lost 2 bases, with 6 bases spanning the gap. Germline values: CDR1 MNHEY, CDR2 SVGAGI. CDR3 DNA sequence: TGTGCCAGCAAGGAGACCTACGAGCAGTACTTC. This gives the protein CASKETYEQYF.

The J gene is TRBJ2-1, the V gene TRBV4-1; weak D call: TRBD1 (6 bases). The CDR3 extends over 15 amino acids. Germline V gene sequence: CDR1 MGHRA, CDR2 YSYEKL. Deletions cut 4 bases from V and 4 bases from J, with 14 bases between. DNA of the CDR3: TGCGCCAGCAGCCCAAACCGGGACATTTACAATGAGCAGTTCTTC. The encoded protein is CASSPNRDIYNEQFF.